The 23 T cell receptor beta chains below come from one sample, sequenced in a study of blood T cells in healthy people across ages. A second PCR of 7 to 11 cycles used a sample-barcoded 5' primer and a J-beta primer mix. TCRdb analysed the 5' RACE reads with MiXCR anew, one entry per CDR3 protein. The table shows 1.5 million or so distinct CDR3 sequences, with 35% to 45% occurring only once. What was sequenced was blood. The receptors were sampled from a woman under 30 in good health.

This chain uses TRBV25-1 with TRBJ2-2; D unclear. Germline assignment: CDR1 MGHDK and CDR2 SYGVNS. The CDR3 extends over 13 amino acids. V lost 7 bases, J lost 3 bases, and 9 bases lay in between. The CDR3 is CASTKDDTGELFF. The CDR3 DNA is TGTGCCAGCACTAAGGATGACACCGGGGAGCTGTTTTTT.

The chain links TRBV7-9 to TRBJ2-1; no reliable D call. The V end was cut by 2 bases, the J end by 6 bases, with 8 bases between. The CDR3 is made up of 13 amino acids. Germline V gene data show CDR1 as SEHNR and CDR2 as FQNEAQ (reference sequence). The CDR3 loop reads CASSLLPVNEQFF. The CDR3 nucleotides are TGTGCCAGCAGCTTATTGCCCGTCAATGAGCAGTTCTTC.

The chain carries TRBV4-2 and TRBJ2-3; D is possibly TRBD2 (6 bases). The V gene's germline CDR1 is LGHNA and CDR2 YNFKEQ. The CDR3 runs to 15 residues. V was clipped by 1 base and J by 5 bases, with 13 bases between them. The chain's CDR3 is CASSQVGGKGDTQYF. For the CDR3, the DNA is TGTGCCAGCAGCCAAGTCGGCGGGAAGGGAGATACGCAGTATTTT.

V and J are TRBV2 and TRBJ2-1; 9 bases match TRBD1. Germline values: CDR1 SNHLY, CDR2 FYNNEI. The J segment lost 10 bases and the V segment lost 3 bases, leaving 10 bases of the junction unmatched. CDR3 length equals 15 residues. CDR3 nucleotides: TGTGCCAGCAGTGAGGAACAGGGGGCGAGGAGGGAGCAGTTCTTC. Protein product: CASSEEQGARREQFF.

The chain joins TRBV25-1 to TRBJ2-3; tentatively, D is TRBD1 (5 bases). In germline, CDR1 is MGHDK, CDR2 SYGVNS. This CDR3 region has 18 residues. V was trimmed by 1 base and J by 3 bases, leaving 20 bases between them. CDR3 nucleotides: TGTGCCAGCAGTGAATTCGTTCCTTCGGGCAGGGCGACAGATACGCAGTATTTT. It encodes CASSEFVPSGRATDTQYF.

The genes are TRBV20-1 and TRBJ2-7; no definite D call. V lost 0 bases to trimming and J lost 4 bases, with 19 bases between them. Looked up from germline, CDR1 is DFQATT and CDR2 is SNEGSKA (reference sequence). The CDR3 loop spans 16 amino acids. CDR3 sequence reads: CSARDPPSDALYEQYF. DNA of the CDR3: TGCAGTGCTAGAGATCCTCCTAGTGACGCCCTATACGAGCAGTACTTC.

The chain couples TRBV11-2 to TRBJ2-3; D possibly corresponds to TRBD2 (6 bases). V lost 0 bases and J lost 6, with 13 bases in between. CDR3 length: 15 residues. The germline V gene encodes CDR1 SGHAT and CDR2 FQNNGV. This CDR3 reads CASSLDSGLDDTQYF. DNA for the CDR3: TGTGCCAGCAGCTTAGATTCGGGACTCGACGATACGCAGTATTTT. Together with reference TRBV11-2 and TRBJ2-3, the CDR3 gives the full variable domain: EAGVAQSPRYKIIEKRQSVAFWCNPISGHATLYWYQQILGQGPKLLIQFQNNGVVDDSQLPKDRFSAERLKGVDSTLKIQPAKLEDSAVYLCASSLDSGLDDTQYFGPGTRLTVL.

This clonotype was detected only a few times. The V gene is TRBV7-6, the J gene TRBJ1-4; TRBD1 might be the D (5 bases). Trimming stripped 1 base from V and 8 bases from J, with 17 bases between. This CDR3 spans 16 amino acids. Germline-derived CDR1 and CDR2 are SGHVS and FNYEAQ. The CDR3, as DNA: TGTGCCAGCAGCTTAGAACACCCGGGGGTGGAGGAAAAACTGTTTTTT. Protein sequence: CASSLEHPGVEEKLFF.

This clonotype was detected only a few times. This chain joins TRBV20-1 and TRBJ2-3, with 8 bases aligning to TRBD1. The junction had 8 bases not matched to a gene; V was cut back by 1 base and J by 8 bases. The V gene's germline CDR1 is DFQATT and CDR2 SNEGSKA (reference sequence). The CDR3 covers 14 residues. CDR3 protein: CSARGTGSSATQYF. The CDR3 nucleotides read TGCAGTGCTAGAGGGACAGGGAGTTCGGCTACGCAGTATTTT.

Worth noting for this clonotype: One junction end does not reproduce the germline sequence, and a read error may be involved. The CDR3 region is CSSSFGQGPNSYEQYF. Here the CDR3 DNA reads TGTTCCAGCAGTTTCGGACAGGGTCCAAACTCCTACGAGCAGTACTTC. The rearrangement links TRBV6-6 to TRBJ2-7; TRBD1 aligns across 8 bases. Germline CDR1 is MNHNY and CDR2 is SVGAGI (reference sequence). The CDR3 has 16 residues.

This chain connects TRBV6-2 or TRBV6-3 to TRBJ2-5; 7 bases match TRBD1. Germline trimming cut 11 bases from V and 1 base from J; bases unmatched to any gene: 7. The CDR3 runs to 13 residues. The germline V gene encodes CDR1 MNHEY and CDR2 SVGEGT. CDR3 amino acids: CAGLGDSQETQYF. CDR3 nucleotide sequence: TGTGCCGGCTTAGGGGACAGCCAAGAGACCCAGTACTTC.

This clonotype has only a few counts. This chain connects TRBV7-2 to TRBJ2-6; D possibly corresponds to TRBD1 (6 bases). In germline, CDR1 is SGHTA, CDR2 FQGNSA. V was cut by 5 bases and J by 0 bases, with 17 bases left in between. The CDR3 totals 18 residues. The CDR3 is CASSLGGPYFSGANVLTF. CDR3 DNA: TGTGCCAGCAGCCTAGGGGGACCTTATTTCTCTGGGGCCAACGTCCTGACTTTC.

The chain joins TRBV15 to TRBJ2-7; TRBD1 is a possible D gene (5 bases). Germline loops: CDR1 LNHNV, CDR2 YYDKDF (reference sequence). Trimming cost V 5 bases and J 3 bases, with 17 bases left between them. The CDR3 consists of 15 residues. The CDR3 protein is CATSGVLIGDYEQYF. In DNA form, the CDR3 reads TGTGCCACCAGCGGTGTCCTAATAGGGGACTACGAGCAGTACTTC. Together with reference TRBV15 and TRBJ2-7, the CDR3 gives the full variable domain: DAMVIQNPRYQVTQFGKPVTLSCSQTLNHNVMYWYQQKSSQAPKLLFHYYDKDFNNEADTPDNFQSRRPNTSFCFLDIRSPGLGDTAMYLCATSGVLIGDYEQYFGPGTRLTVT.

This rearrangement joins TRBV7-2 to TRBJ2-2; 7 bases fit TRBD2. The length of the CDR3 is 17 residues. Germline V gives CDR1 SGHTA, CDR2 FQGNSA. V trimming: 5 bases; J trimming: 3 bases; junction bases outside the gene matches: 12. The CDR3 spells CASSPDGGVPYTGELFF. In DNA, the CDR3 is TGTGCCAGCAGCCCCGATGGGGGGGTGCCCTACACCGGGGAGCTGTTTTTT.

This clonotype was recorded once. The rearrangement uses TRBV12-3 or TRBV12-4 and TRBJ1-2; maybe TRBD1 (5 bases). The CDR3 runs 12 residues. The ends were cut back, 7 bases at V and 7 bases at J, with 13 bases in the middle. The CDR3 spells CASTYGGGGYTF. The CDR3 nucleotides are TGTGCCAGCACCTACGGCGGGGGTGGCTACACCTTC.

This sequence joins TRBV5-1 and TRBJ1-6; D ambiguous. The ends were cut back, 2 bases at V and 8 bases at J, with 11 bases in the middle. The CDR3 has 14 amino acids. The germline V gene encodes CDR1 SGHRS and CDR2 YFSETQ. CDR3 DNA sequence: TGCGCCAGCAGCTTAGAGACGCAGGATTCACCCCTCCACTTT. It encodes CASSLETQDSPLHF.

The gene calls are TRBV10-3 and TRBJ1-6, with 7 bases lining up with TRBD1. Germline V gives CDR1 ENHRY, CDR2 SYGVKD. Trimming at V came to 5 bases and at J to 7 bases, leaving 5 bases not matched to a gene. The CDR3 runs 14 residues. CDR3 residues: CAISPGQLNSPLHF. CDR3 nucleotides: TGTGCCATCAGTCCGGGACAGCTGAATTCACCCCTCCACTTT.

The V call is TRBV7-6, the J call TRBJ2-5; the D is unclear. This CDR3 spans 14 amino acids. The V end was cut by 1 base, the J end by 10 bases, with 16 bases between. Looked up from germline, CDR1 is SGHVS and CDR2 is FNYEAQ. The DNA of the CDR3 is TGTGCCAGCAGCTTAGATTATGGGCCTCGAGTCCAGTACTTC. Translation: CASSLDYGPRVQYF. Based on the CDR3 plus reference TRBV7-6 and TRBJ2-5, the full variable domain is GAGVSQSPRYKVTKRGQDVALRCDPISGHVSLYWYRQALGQGPEFLTYFNYEAQQDKSGLPNDRFSAERPEGSISTLTIQRTEQRDSAMYRCASSLDYGPRVQYFGPGTRLLVL.

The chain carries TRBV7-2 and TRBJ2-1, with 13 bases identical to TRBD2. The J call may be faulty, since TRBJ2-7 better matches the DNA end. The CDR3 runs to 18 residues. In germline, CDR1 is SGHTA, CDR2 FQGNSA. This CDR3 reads CASSLSTSGGAEVDEQYF. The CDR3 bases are TGTGCCAGCAGCTTATCAACTAGCGGGGGGGCCGAGGTAGATGAGCAGTACTTC.

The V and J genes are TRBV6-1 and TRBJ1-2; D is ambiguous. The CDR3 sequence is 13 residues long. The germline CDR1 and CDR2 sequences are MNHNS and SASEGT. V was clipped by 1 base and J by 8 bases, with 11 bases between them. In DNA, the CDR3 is TGTGCCAGCAGTGAAGTGAACGCCCAAGGCTACACCTTC. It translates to CASSEVNAQGYTF.

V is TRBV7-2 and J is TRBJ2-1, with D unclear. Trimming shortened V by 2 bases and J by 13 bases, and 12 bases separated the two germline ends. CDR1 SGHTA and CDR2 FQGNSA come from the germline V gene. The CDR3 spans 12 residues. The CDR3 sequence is CASSLLGETQFF. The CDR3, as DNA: TGTGCCAGCAGCTTACTTGGAGAGACCCAGTTCTTC.

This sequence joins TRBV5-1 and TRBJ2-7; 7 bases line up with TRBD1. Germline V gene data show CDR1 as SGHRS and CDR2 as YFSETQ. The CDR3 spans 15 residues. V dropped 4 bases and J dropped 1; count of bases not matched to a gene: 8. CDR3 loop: CASSPGQATSYEQYF. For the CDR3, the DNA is TGCGCCAGCAGCCCCGGACAGGCGACTTCCTACGAGCAGTACTTC.

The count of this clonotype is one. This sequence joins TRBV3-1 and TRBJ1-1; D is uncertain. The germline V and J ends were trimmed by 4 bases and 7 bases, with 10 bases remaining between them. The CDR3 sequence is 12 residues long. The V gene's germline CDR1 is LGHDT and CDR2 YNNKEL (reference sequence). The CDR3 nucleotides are TGTGCCAGCAGCCCGTATCGCGGTGAAGCTTTCTTT. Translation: CASSPYRGEAFF.